The rows below give T cell receptor beta chains drawn from one sample of a study of CD8 T cells in Susac syndrome. TCRdb processed the immunoSEQ multiplex PCR reads anew with MiXCR; each CDR3 protein has one entry. The table includes roughly 130,000 distinct CDR3 sequences, roughly 95% detected once. The sample was CD4+ T cells from PBMCs. The receptors were gathered from a human donor with multiple sclerosis. Each CDR3 is given without its conserved first and last residue. The size entry is marked missing in some rows and otherwise reads once, few, many or a size class.

v_gene,len,abundance,j_gene,CDR3aa
TRBV25-1,12,once,TRBJ2-3,ASRSDRDTDTQY
TRBV28,12,.,TRBJ2-1,ASSFGSGGGEQF
TRBV27,14,.,TRBJ2-5,ASSLGQGAREETQY
TRBV28,14,.,TRBJ2-5,ASSTTGKGFGETQY
TRBV13,11,.,TRBJ2-7,ASRRVGSYEQY
TRBV7-9,12,.,TRBJ1-4,ASSPRTGWEKLF
TRBV27,9,.,TRBJ2-7,ASSSRYEQY
TRBV2,9,.,TRBJ2-2,ASMETGELF
TRBV9,12,.,TRBJ2-7,ASSVGVGDYEQY
TRBV9,10,.,TRBJ2-5,ASSAESETQY
TRBV29-1,13,.,TRBJ2-3,RGKASGASTDTQY
TRBV28,14,.,TRBJ2-5,ASSLIFGRGPETQY
TRBV20-1,13,.,TRBJ2-7,SASTSGASSGEQY
TRBV6-1,11,.,TRBJ2-5,ASSAGTSQTQY
TRBV9,17,.,TRBJ2-6,ASSVKLAGSSSGANVLT
TRBV20-1,11,.,TRBJ1-5,SARDPREQPQH
TRBV28,13,.,TRBJ1-5,ASSFVDRENQPQH
TRBV7-8,13,.,TRBJ2-3,ASSRSGESTDTQY
TRBV9,14,.,TRBJ2-3,ASSVRATGYTDTQY